This T cell receptor (beta chain) originates from a study of shared clonotypes between healthy human individuals. Assay used: immunoSEQ multiplex PCR; TCRdb lists only in-frame clones, some missing. The sample lists hundreds of thousands of clones; roughly 70% were seen once. Germline V gene sequence: CDR1 MNHEY, CDR2 SMNVEV (reference sequence). V shed 7 bases, J shed 3 bases, and the junction held 3 bases outside the gene matches. The CDR3 is 13 amino acids. The V call is TRBV27, the J call TRBJ2-3; TRBD1 matches at 8 bases. The sample taken for sequencing was memory CD4+ T cells sorted from blood. Regarding subset: CD45RA-negative fraction. This TCR came from a woman between 25 and 40 years old in good health. CDR3: CASTRQGTDTQYF. Here the CDR3 DNA reads TGTGCCAGCACGCGACAGGGGACAGATACGCAGTATTTT.